This TCR beta chain was recorded in a study of cytomegalovirus exposure and HLA in healthy donors (dated by TCRdb to 2015 to 2018). As for the study more broadly: An earlier analysis of some 550 of the donors reported roughly 270 Gb of sequence data and around 120 million unique TCR beta sequences from 150 million to 200 million T cells. HLA typing included class I and class II loci at four-digit resolution. Donor age, sex, ethnicity and CMV serostatus were compiled alongside the repertoire data. High-throughput TCR immunosequencing, statistical association of individual TCRs with disease status, and machine learning were combined to predict cytomegalovirus infection status. Every repertoire in the discovery cohort had been generated on one and the same sequencing platform. An early release that covered some 630 HLA-typed donors contained about 300 gigabases of sequencing data and tens of millions of unique TCR sequences. A later genetic analysis used genome-wide SNP genotypes for about 55% of the 666 donors, treating that subset as a discovery cohort. About five DR-DQ haplotypes were handled as single units for association and clustering because linkage in the cohort was strong. Using immunosequencing, the study profiled T cell repertoires from about 610 subjects and related those repertoires to cytomegalovirus serostatus. In a later analysis, previously published TCR beta repertoires from 600 to 850 donors were re-analyzed and high-resolution HLA genotyping was added so that TCR occurrence patterns could be studied. The study aimed to test whether cataloging public T cell receptors could reveal signatures of past pathogen exposure. Among about 390 genotyped donors of the cohort, an average of 235,054 unique TCR beta nucleotide sequences were sequenced per donor, approximately 20% of them non-productive. Along with the approximately 600-subject first cohort, a separate validation cohort of over a hundred different subjects was used. Of the roughly 400 genotyped donors, roughly 80% fell in the genetic ancestry cluster associated with self-reported Caucasian donors. The number of typed donors differed by locus: roughly 629-640 for A, B, C, DRB1 and DQB1; 500 to 550 for DQA1; some 610 for DPA1; and some 430 for DPB1. Rather than drawing on any new phenotypic data, the later analysis identified candidate immune exposures from TCR beta sequences and the way those sequences occurred across donors. An earlier analysis of 500 to 750 of the donors applied high-throughput TCR beta sequencing to assess whether each TCR beta V gene segment acted as functional or pseudogenic. Study-wide findings and limitations: The authors suggested that the approach could potentially be extended to other disease states and immunological phenotypes. Specific HLA alleles were associated with 15,000 to 20,000 TCR beta sequences at a false discovery rate of 0.05 in a later analysis. In a later analysis, the rate of TCR association differed among HLA loci, with DRB1 alleles having the most associated TCRs and HLA-C alleles having the fewest. In this cohort, only TCR beta chains were sequenced, and detectable features were limited by the absence of alpha or paired-chain data. Because counts were too low, seventeen rarely observed V segments, including chromosome 9 orphons, were left out of the earlier analysis of about 620 of the donors. In an earlier analysis of around 600 of the donors, most TCR beta V segments appeared in productive rearrangements about 90% or about 30% of the time, broadly matching IMGT annotations. In the study, 150 to 200 TCR beta chains were listed as associated with cytomegalovirus. Compared with the roughly 670-donor mean, donors in an Asian-associated ancestry cluster had fewer N-insertions in productive TCRs, according to a later genetic analysis. A group of highly shared sequence variants was considered likely to be a technical artifact of the sequencing pipeline. A further reported finding was that TCR beta sequences accurately predicted the HLA-A and HLA-B alleles for most subjects in the first cohort. In a later analysis, HLA-associated TCR beta chains showed more clonal expansion and lower generation probabilities than non-associated chains that were equally common. CMV serostatus was the only immune exposure information available for the cohort. When HLA alleles, especially DR and DQ, strongly co-occurred, TCR associations were difficult to assign to individual alleles. The classifier was reported to diagnose cytomegalovirus status with high specificity and sensitivity in both the original cohort and the validation cohort. Across donors, most TCR sequences were observed very rarely, whereas some public TCRs were present in many individuals. Linkage disequilibrium might explain the correlated functional status among segregating V segments, but an unknown experimental factor could not be excluded. The 87-base-pair reads could not distinguish some IMGT-functional V segments, including TRBV6-2 and TRBV6-3, so those segments were excluded. In a later analysis, several top co-occurrence clusters were reported to appear linked to parvovirus B19, influenza, CMV and Epstein-Barr virus. A few of the identified cytomegalovirus-associated TCR beta chains were confirmed in vitro to be specific for cytomegalovirus antigens. Roughly uniform sequencing depth across donors was assumed in presence/absence analyses, although this assumption may not hold. Most CMV-associated TCR beta chains appeared to be HLA-restricted in a later analysis, and the HLA associations seemed to be driven largely by CMV exposure. Because HLA typing was unavailable for some donors at each locus, only the typed subset was used in association tests. A later genetic analysis associated a missense DCLRE1C variant with V-gene and J-gene trimming of TCR beta chains, and an independent cohort replicated the association.

The cohort comprised some 700 healthy bone marrow donors. Cohort members were all nominally healthy when sampled, although unrecorded immune exposures were likely present. The donor was CMV seropositive and was included in the group of 250 to 300 seropositive cohort members. Every donor gave a peripheral blood sample, and the peripheral blood mononuclear cells from that sample were used for TCR beta sequencing. The Qiagen DNeasy Blood Extraction Kit was used to extract genomic DNA from the blood cell samples. CDR1 SGDLS and CDR2 YYNGEE were looked up in the germline V gene. Trimmed from V: 0 bases; trimmed from J: 1 base; junction bases lacking a gene match: 1. Its CDR3 holds 15 amino acids, cysteine through phenylalanine. Only CDR3 DNA is held: 45 bases, read in frame from base 1. A word on this clone: There is no known antigen for this receptor. The record has no base qualities; no much larger clone is one base away.

The protocol used for the library was the immunoSEQ multiplex PCR assay. The multiplex PCR relied on a mix of 60 forward primers for TCR Vbeta segments and 13 reverse primers for TCR Jbeta segments. The CDR3 region of rearranged TCR beta genes was amplified from genomic DNA with a multiplex PCR assay. The amplified TCR beta libraries were sequenced on the Illumina HiSeq System as 87-base-pair reads. In the original analysis: A later analysis counted approximately 76 million unique TCR beta chains across the 640 or so repertoires, and 9 million to 14 million of these chains were shared by at least two donors. Raw reads were error-corrected and collapsed into unique sequences by a nearest-neighbor algorithm in which closely related sequences were merged to remove PCR and sequencing errors. CDR3 sequences were aligned to IMGT reference sequences to assign V, D and J gene segments. For a sequence to be retained, a match of at least six nucleotides was required to both a V gene segment and a J gene segment. A rearrangement was called productive if the CDR3 had no stop codons and remained in frame with V and J, and every other rearrangement was called non-productive. CDR3 was defined according to IMGT convention as the region running from the second conserved V-encoded cysteine to the conserved J-encoded phenylalanine. In an earlier analysis of around 540 of the donors, sequences lacking an unambiguous match to a single V gene segment were excluded. An earlier analysis of just under 600 of the donors called V segments functional above 56.7% productive rearrangements and segregating when the between-donor standard deviation exceeded 5%. A statistical classification framework was built to diagnose cytomegalovirus status from the catalog of TCR beta chain sequences. In a later analysis, TCR nucleotide sequences were compared against IMGT/GENE-DB human TR gene sequences so that V and J genes could be assigned. Using the TCRdist pipeline, a later analysis assigned CDR3 sequences along with most-parsimonious VDJ recombination scenarios. In a later analysis, every TCR beta chain was defined by the combination of its CDR3 amino acid sequence and its V-gene family, and reads without a unique V-gene family were dropped. In a later analysis, fewer than 600 highly shared, low-generation-probability nucleotide sequences were removed to address suspected cross-contamination and a sequencing artifact. In a later analysis, a clonal expansion index was calculated for each public chain from normalized within-repertoire ranks of inferred template counts. Generation probabilities in a later analysis came from a VDJ recombination model fitted to out-of-frame rearrangements, and those results were checked against IGoR. Hypergeometric tests were used in a later analysis to score TCR-TCR, TCR-HLA and TCR-CMV co-occurrence, with a repertoire-size bias correction applied to the TCR pairs. To estimate false discovery rates, a later analysis permuted the HLA or CMV assignments 20 times. In a later analysis, co-occurring TCRs were grouped using DBSCAN, and TCRdist sequence similarity was added for clustering within HLA-allele-positive subsets. Co-occurrence clustering excluded repertoires with fewer than 30,000 or more than 120,000 public chains, plus five with anomalous nucleotide sharing. In TCRdb, the immuneACCESS table is reduced to in-frame sequences with V and J assigned. These tables do not hold every clone; where another copy was compared, an unresolved V gene accounts for under half, and the others remain unexplained. D and trimming come from the DNA, and the V and J calls and clone size come from that table. The sample table records 120,000 to 150,000 clones; roughly 80% of these occur just once. The top ten clones comprise roughly 10% of the sample.

This receptor was taken from a woman aged 45-65 years in good health and CMV-seropositive. The sample comprised PBMCs. This chain is built from TRBV9 and TRBJ1-5; TRBD1 lines up with 7 middle nucleotides. At the DNA level, the sequence is TGTGCCAGCAGCGTAGAGGGACAGAGCAATCAGCCCCAGCATTTT. It translates to CASSVEGQSNQPQHF.